The clone carrying this T cell receptor (beta chain) occurred a few times. The antigen remains unidentified. The sample comes from a study of beta chain features in type 1 diabetes. Study results and caveats: Shortening of TCRB CDR3s, moderate but significant, appeared in all four CD4+ subsets of Type 1 diabetes patients.

CD45RO/CCR7/CD25/CD127/CD95/CD27 staining was used to isolate CD4+ naive, central memory, regulatory and stem cell-like memory cells by sorting. Since all of the isolated RNA was reverse transcribed, expressed TCRB transcripts were what got sequenced. TCRdb's table, derived via immunoSEQ multiplex PCR, lists solely in-frame clones and lacks some. There are about 650,000 clones in the sample; around 11% occur only once, and about 0.11% lies in the top ten. The receptor was derived from a man aged 30 to 39 with type 1 diabetes. Sequencing was carried out using naive CD4+ T cells from blood.

The CDR3 DNA sequence: TGTGCCAGCAGCCAATCATTCGGGATCACTGAAGCTTTCTTT. Translating gives CASSQSFGITEAFF. This chain uses TRBV14 with TRBJ1-1; the D is unclear. Per the germline V gene, CDR1 is SGHDN and CDR2 is FVKESK. Trimming left V 2 bases short and J 4 bases short, with 11 bases between. The CDR3 spans 14 residues.